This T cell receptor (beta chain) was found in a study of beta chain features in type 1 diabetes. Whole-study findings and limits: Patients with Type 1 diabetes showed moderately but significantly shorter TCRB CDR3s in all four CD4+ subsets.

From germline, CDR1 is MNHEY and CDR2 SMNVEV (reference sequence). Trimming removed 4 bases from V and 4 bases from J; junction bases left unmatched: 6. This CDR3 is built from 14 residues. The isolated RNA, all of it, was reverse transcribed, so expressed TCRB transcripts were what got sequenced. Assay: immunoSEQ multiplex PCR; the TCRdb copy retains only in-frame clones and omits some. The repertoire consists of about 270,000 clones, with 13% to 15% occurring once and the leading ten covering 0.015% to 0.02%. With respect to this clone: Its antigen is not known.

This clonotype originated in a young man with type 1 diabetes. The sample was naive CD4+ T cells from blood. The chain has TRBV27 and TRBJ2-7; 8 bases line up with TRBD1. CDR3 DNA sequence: TGTGCCAGCAGTTCGAGTCGACAGGGGTACGAGCAGTACTTC. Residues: CASSSSRQGYEQYF.